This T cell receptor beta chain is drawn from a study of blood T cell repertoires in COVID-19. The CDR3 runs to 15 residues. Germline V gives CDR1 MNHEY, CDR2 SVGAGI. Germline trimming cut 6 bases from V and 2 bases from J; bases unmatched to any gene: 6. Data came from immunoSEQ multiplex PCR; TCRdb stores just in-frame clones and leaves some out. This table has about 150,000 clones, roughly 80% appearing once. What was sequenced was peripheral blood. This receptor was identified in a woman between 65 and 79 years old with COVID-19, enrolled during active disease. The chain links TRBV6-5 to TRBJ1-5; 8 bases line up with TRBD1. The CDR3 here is CASSWDRNGNQPQHF. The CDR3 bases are TGTGCCAGCAGCTGGGACAGGAATGGCAATCAGCCCCAGCATTTT.